The 2 T cell receptor beta chains given below trace back to one sample, sequenced in a study of control samples from healthy donors and cancer patients. The table came from immunoSEQ multiplex PCR; TCRdb's copy has only in-frame clones and leaves some out. The table records 70,000 to 95,000 clones, about 89% of them present only once. Material for sequencing was blood. All receptors derive from a woman aged 25-40 years in good health.

The rearrangement uses TRBV28 and TRBJ2-7; tentatively, D is TRBD1 or TRBD2 (7 bases each). From germline, CDR1 is MDHEN and CDR2 SYDVKM. The CDR3 contains 12 residues. Trimming removed 10 bases from V and 3 bases from J, with 13 bases in between. The DNA of the CDR3 is TGTGCCACCGACAGGGAGGGCTACGAGCAGTACTTC. The encoded protein is CATDREGYEQYF.

The chain has TRBV5-1 and TRBJ2-2; D remains unclear. This CDR3 is 13 amino acids long. Trimming pared 4 bases from V and 6 bases from J, leaving 10 bases between. Germline V lookup: CDR1 SGHRS, CDR2 YFSETQ. DNA for the CDR3: TGCGCCAGCAGCCTGGGCTCCCCCGGGGAGCTGTTTTTT. Translated: CASSLGSPGELFF.